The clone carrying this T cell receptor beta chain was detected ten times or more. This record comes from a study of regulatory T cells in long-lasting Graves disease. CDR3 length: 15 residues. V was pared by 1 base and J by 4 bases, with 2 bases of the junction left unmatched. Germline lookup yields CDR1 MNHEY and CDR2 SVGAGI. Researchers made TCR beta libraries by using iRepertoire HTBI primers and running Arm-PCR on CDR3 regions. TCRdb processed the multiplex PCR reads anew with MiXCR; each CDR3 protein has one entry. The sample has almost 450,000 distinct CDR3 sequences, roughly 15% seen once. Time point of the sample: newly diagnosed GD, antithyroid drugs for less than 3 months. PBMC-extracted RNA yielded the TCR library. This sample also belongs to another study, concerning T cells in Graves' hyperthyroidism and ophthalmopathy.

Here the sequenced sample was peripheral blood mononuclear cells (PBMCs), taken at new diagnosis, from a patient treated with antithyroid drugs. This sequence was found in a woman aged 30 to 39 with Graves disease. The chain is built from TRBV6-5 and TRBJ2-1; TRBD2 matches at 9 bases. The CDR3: CASSYFLAGYNEQFF. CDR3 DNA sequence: TGTGCCAGCAGTTACTTCCTAGCGGGGTACAATGAGCAGTTCTTC.